This T cell receptor beta chain was documented in a study of cytomegalovirus exposure and HLA in healthy donors. Findings and caveats of the study: Further analysis, carried out later, found HLA-associated TCR beta chains more clonally expanded than equally common other chains. Because they were indistinguishable, some V segments, including TRBV6-2 and TRBV6-3, were excluded. According to an earlier analysis, most TCR beta V segments yielded productive rearrangements about 87% or about 30% of the time. In a later analysis, approximately 15,000 TCR beta sequences were associated with HLA alleles at 0.05 false discovery rate.

A few counts support this clone. Its antigen is unidentified. Germline CDR1 reads SGHTA; CDR2 reads FQGNSA. This CDR3 spans 15 amino acids. V shed 5 bases and J shed 5 bases, with 18 bases lying between them. Use of 60 Vbeta and 13 Jbeta primers characterized the PCR. Profiled with immunoSEQ multiplex PCR; TCRdb holds only in-frame clones, not every one. This table has 74,000 or so clones, just over 75% appearing once. This chain joins TRBV7-2 and TRBJ1-2; a weak D match, TRBD1 (6 bases). The sample comprised PBMCs. The source is a man aged 45-65 years in good health and CMV-seropositive. CDR3 sequence: CASSQIWDTEYGYTF. CDR3 coding DNA: TGTGCCAGCAGCCAGATTTGGGACACCGAGTATGGCTACACCTTC.